The rows below give T cell receptor beta chains drawn from one sample of a study of CD4 T cells in relation to SARS-CoV-2 and coronaviruses. No cognate antigen is known for these TCRs. The table came from immunoSEQ multiplex PCR; TCRdb's copy has only in-frame clones and leaves some out. Of around 12,000 clones detected, approximately 80% appear once; the ten largest clones hold approximately 24%. Sequenced sample: CD4+ T cells from PBMCs, cultured in vitro. The receptors come from a human donor in good health. The CDR3 runs from the conserved cysteine through the conserved F or W. Fields, in order: V gene, J gene, clone size, D gene, CDR3 length, CDR3 DNA, CDR3 protein. The D gene is left open where the match is weak. Only part of the rows carry a size: once, few, many, or a class if the clone is expanded.

TRBV25-1	TRBJ2-1	.	TRBD2	15	TGTGCCAGCAGTGACAGCGGGAGGGCCGGGAATGAGCAGTTCTTC	CASSDSGRAGNEQFF
TRBV9	TRBJ2-2	.	TRBD1	15	TGTGCCAGCAGCGTAGCACAGGGGTCCACCGGGGAGCTGTTTTTT	CASSVAQGSTGELFF
TRBV7-2	TRBJ2-7	.	TRBD2	17	TGTGCCAGCAGCTTACAATGGGGGACGGGGGGGCGTTACGAGCAGTACTTC	CASSLQWGTGGRYEQYF
TRBV7-9	TRBJ1-6	.	.	15	TGTGCCAGCAGCCCAAGGCAGGGAAATAATTCACCCCTCCACTTT	CASSPRQGNNSPLHF
TRBV6-6	TRBJ1-6	few	.	14	TGTGCCAGCAGTGTGAGGGCCGTAAATTCACCCCTCCACTTT	CASSVRAVNSPLHF
TRBV7-2	TRBJ2-2	once	TRBD2	16	TGTGCCAGCAGTTTCAGCGGGAGTTGGCAGACCGGGGAGCTGTTTTTT	CASSFSGSWQTGELFF
TRBV11-2	TRBJ2-7	.	TRBD1	12	TGTGCCAGCAGCCTATTCCGGGACAGTCAGTACTTC	CASSLFRDSQYF
TRBV12-3/TRBV12-4	TRBJ1-5	.	.	13	TGTGCCAGCACCCTGGGGGGGGATCAGCCCCAGCATTTT	CASTLGGDQPQHF
TRBV5-6	TRBJ2-5	.	TRBD1	15	TGTGCCAGCAGCTATACCGGGACAGGGCAAGAGACCCAGTACTTC	CASSYTGTGQETQYF
TRBV20-1	TRBJ1-1	.	.	14	TGCAGTGCTAGTGGTGCCGGACAGAACACTGAAGCTTTCTTT	CSASGAGQNTEAFF
TRBV5-6	TRBJ1-1	.	.	12	TGTGCCAGCAGCTGGCAGGTTGCTGAAGCTTTCTTT	CASSWQVAEAFF
TRBV5-1	TRBJ2-3	.	.	16	TGCGCCAGCAGCTTGAATGAGGCGGGAAGCACAGATACGCAGTATTTT	CASSLNEAGSTDTQYF
TRBV15	TRBJ2-5	.	TRBD2	18	TGTGCCACCAGCAGAGATTACCCAACCGCGGGAGGAGGAGAGACCCAGTACTTC	CATSRDYPTAGGGETQYF
TRBV4-1	TRBJ2-7	.	.	16	TGCGCCAGCAGCCAAGGACCCCGTCCCGGGAGTGGGGAGCAGTACTTC	CASSQGPRPGSGEQYF
TRBV2	TRBJ2-1	.	TRBD2	13	TGTGCCGGTCGACTAGCGGGGGGCGATGAGCAGTTCTTC	CAGRLAGGDEQFF
TRBV5-5	TRBJ1-1	.	TRBD1	15	TGTGCCAGCAGCTCAGGACAGGGGACGAACACTGAAGCTTTCTTT	CASSSGQGTNTEAFF
TRBV7-2	TRBJ2-5	.	.	15	TGTGCCAGCAGCTTTGTGGGGGGGCGGGATGAGACCCAGTACTTC	CASSFVGGRDETQYF